This entry lists 15 T cell receptor beta chains sequenced from one sample in a study of T cells in Graves' hyperthyroidism and ophthalmopathy. RNA transcripts were the template for amplifying TCR beta CDR3 regions. During a first-round RT-PCR of the TCR CDR3, the HTBI primer set was used. Via MiXCR, TCRdb re-called the multiplex PCR reads, giving one row per CDR3 protein. The sample has approximately 320,000 distinct CDR3 sequences, around 17% seen once. The sequencing input was blood. Receptor source: a man aged 25-45 years with Graves' hyperthyroidism.

This clonotype has at least ten counts. The CDR3, as DNA: TGCAGCGTTGTACCCCCGGGAACTAGCGTTATCGGGACCCAGTACTTC. Translating gives CSVVPPGTSVIGTQYF. This chain links TRBV29-1 with TRBJ2-5; TRBD2 matches at 7 bases. The J segment lost 7 bases and the V segment lost 4 bases, leaving 18 bases of the junction unmatched. This CDR3 is built from 16 residues. Germline CDR1 and CDR2: SQVTM and ANQGSEA.

The chain links TRBV12-5 to TRBJ2-1, with D possibly TRBD2 on 6 matching bases. The CDR3 consists of 15 residues. V gave up 1 base and J gave up 8 bases, with 15 bases separating them. The germline V gene has CDR1 LGHNT and CDR2 FRNRAP. The CDR3 is CASGLGGTKGYEQFF. The CDR3 DNA is TGTGCTAGTGGTTTGGGCGGGACGAAAGGCTATGAGCAGTTCTTC. The whole variable domain, filled in from reference TRBV12-5 and TRBJ2-1, reads DARVTQTPRHKVTEMGQEVTMRCQPILGHNTVFWYRQTMMQGLELLAYFRNRAPLDDSGMPKDRFSAEMPDATLATLKIQPSEPRDSAVYFCASGLGGTKGYEQFFGPGTRLTVL.

There are many counts of this clonotype. The V gene is TRBV7-2, the J gene TRBJ2-7; the D call may be TRBD1 or TRBD2 (5 bases each). This CDR3 is 16 amino acids long. V lost 6 bases, J lost 4 bases, and 22 bases lay in between. Germline-derived CDR1 and CDR2 are SGHTA and FQGNSA. The CDR3 bases are TGTGCCAGCAGGATGTTGCCGGGACCGGGTCGATACGAGCAGTACTTC. Encoded protein: CASRMLPGPGRYEQYF. Full variable domain (outside the CDR3, taken from reference TRBV7-2 and TRBJ2-7): GAGVSQSPSNKVTEKGKDVELRCDPISGHTALYWYRQSLGQGLEFLIYFQGNSAPDKSGLPSDRFSAERTGGSVSTLTIQRTQQEDSAVYLCASRMLPGPGRYEQYFGPGTRLTVT.

This sequence joins TRBV9 and TRBJ2-1; 7 positions match TRBD2. The germline V gene has CDR1 SGDLS and CDR2 YYNGEE. CDR3 length: 15 residues. V lost 3 bases, J lost 4 bases, and 7 bases stayed unmatched. CDR3 loop: CASSADGGGYNEQFF. CDR3 sequence (DNA): TGTGCCAGCAGCGCAGACGGGGGAGGGTACAATGAGCAGTTCTTC.

As for this clonotype: Possible read error: a much larger clone is one base away. The chain employs TRBV27 and TRBJ2-7; 7 bases are shared with TRBD2. CDR3 size: 19 residues. Germline CDR1 reads MNHEY; CDR2 reads SMNVEV (reference sequence). J gave up 0 bases and V 1 base, and 15 bases lay outside the gene matches. CDR3: CASSLLGLGSSGDSYEQYF. CDR3 in DNA: TGTGCCAGCAGTTTATTAGGGTTAGGTAGCAGCGGGGACTCCTACGAGCAGTACTTC.

The chain uses TRBV19 and TRBJ2-7; maybe TRBD1 (5 bases). Germline loops: CDR1 LNHDA, CDR2 SQIVND (reference sequence). V was pared by 9 bases and J by 4 bases, with 13 bases between. CDR3 size: 12 residues. CDR3 DNA sequence: TGTGCCAGCGGACACGATATTTACGAGCAGTACTTC. It translates to CASGHDIYEQYF. Combining the CDR3 with reference TRBV19 and TRBJ2-7 gives the whole variable domain DGGITQSPKYLFRKEGQNVTLSCEQNLNHDAMYWYRQDPGQGLRLIYYSQIVNDFQKGDIAEGYSVSREKKESFPLTVTSAQKNPTAFYLCASGHDIYEQYFGPGTRLTVT.

At least ten counts were recorded for this clonotype. The V call is TRBV2, the J call TRBJ2-3, with D perhaps TRBD2 (6 bases). The CDR3 length is 13 residues. Deletions cut 10 bases from V and 0 bases from J, with 11 bases between. The germline V gene encodes CDR1 SNHLY and CDR2 FYNNEI. CDR3 protein: CATKGTSTDTQYF. Here the CDR3 DNA reads TGTGCCACAAAGGGGACTAGCACAGATACGCAGTATTTT.

Note on this clonotype: An end of the junction differs from the germline gene, which may be a read error. The genes are TRBV30 and TRBJ2-7, with 10 nucleotides matching TRBD1. Germline V gene sequence: CDR1 GTSNPN, CDR2 SVGIG (reference sequence). The CDR3 loop spans 12 amino acids. The DNA for the CDR3 is TGTGCGTCGGGACAGGGGTTCCACGAGCTGTACTTC. The encoded protein is CASGQGFHELYF.

V usage is TRBV6-1 and J usage is TRBJ1-3; no firm D call. Trimming removed 6 bases at V and 3 bases at J, with 9 bases between. Germline V lookup: CDR1 MNHNS, CDR2 SASEGT. The CDR3 is made up of 13 amino acids. The CDR3, as DNA: TGTGCCAGCAGGCTCTCGGGTGGAAACACCATATATTTT. Protein product: CASRLSGGNTIYF.

This clonotype was recorded at least ten times. The chain is built from TRBV11-3 and TRBJ2-5; 14 bases map to TRBD2. The germline V gene encodes CDR1 SGHNT and CDR2 YENEEA. The CDR3 contains 16 residues. V was pared by 5 bases and J by 3 bases, with 5 bases of the junction left unmatched. As DNA, the CDR3 is TGTGCCAGCAGCCCACCGGGACTAGCGGGGGAAGAGACCCAGTACTTC. This encodes CASSPPGLAGEETQYF. The whole variable domain, filled in from reference TRBV11-3 and TRBJ2-5, reads EAGVVQSPRYKIIEKKQPVAFWCNPISGHNTLYWYLQNLGQGPELLIRYENEEAVDDSQLPKDRFSAERLKGVDSTLKIQPAELGDSAVYLCASSPPGLAGEETQYFGPGTRLLVL.

There are many counts of this clonotype. The V and J genes are TRBV20-1 and TRBJ1-4, with a weak D call TRBD1 (5 bases). V shed 7 bases and J shed 4 bases, with 13 bases lying between them. Germline assignment: CDR1 DFQATT and CDR2 SNEGSKA (reference sequence). The CDR3 loop spans 13 amino acids. The CDR3 region is CSVLTDSNEKLFF. As DNA, the CDR3 is TGCAGTGTACTGACAGATAGTAATGAAAAACTGTTTTTT.

At least ten counts were recorded for this clonotype. The chain has TRBV12-3 or TRBV12-4 and TRBJ2-5; D gene uncertain. Between the trimmed V and J ends, which lost 6 bases and 3 bases, there was a span of 32 bases. The CDR3 is 20 amino acids. The CDR3 region is CASRPNRVSLSERPKETQYF. CDR3 sequence (DNA): TGTGCCAGCAGACCAAATCGCGTGTCTTTGAGTGAAAGACCCAAAGAGACCCAGTACTTC.

This clonotype was counted ten times or more. This chain connects TRBV18 to TRBJ2-5, with D unresolved. There are 14 residues in the CDR3. The germline CDR1 and CDR2 sequences are KGHSH and LQKENI. Trimming removed 6 bases at V and 5 bases at J, with 16 bases between. DNA of the CDR3: TGTGCCAGCTCCCGCCGCCCGGTTGGGGAGACCCAGTACTTC. Protein product: CASSRRPVGETQYF.

This clonotype was detected once. This chain links TRBV9 with TRBJ1-2, with TRBD1 matching 7 bases. The CDR3 is made up of 13 amino acids. Germline CDR1 and CDR2: SGDLS and YYNGEE. Trimming took 3 bases from V and 9 from J; bases not matched to a gene: 8. The CDR3 loop reads CASSEDRSDRYTF. The CDR3 coding sequence is TGTGCCAGCAGCGAGGACAGGTCCGATCGCTACACCTTC.

This chain links TRBV7-2 with TRBJ2-1; 11 bases agree with TRBD2. CDR1 and CDR2 (germline): SGHTA, FQGNSA. The CDR3 covers 13 residues. V shed 1 base and J 12 bases; nucleotides not matched to a gene: 2. CDR3 residues: CASSLGTSGPQFF. The CDR3 DNA is TGTGCCAGCAGCTTAGGGACTAGCGGGCCGCAGTTCTTC.